Shown below are 23 T cell receptor beta chains from a single sample sequenced in a study of cytomegalovirus exposure and HLA in healthy donors. The PCR ran on 60 Vbeta and 13 Jbeta primers. Produced via immunoSEQ multiplex PCR; TCRdb's table is partial and in-frame only. The sample holds tens of thousands of clones. Sequences were obtained from PBMCs. These receptors came from a boy between 5 and 17 years old in good health and CMV-seronegative.

The chain links TRBV4-3 to TRBJ2-5; 7 bases are a match to TRBD2. The CDR3 has 17 residues. Germline V gene data show CDR1 as LGHNA and CDR2 as YSLEER. V lost 0 bases and J lost 5; bases outside the gene matches: 12. The CDR3: CASSQDLPGTSEETQYF. The CDR3 nucleotides are TGCGCCAGCAGCCAAGATCTCCCGGGAACTAGCGAGGAGACCCAGTACTTC.

The chain recombines TRBV12-5 with TRBJ1-1, with 7 bases lining up with TRBD1. This CDR3 spans 13 amino acids. The V gene end was trimmed by 6 bases and the J gene end by 11 bases; junction bases not matched to a gene: 12. Germline CDR1 LGHNT, CDR2 FRNRAP. CDR3 sequence (DNA): TGTGCTAGTGGCTCCGGGACAGTGGCGCCCGCTTTCTTT. Its protein product is CASGSGTVAPAFF.

CDR3: CASRVWENSNQPQHF. The CDR3 DNA sequence: TGTGCCAGCAGGGTGTGGGAGAATAGCAATCAGCCCCAGCATTTT. The chain couples TRBV27 to TRBJ1-5; D gene unclear. CDR1 and CDR2 (germline): MNHEY, SMNVEV (reference sequence). V was cut by 6 bases and J by 0 bases, with 12 bases left in between. The CDR3 is 15 residues long.

The rearrangement joins TRBV5-1 to TRBJ1-1; D might be TRBD1 (5 bases). Deletions cut 2 bases from V and 2 bases from J, with 10 bases between. Germline values: CDR1 SGHRS, CDR2 YFSETQ. This CDR3 has 14 amino acids. The CDR3 spells CASSFTGENTEAFF. The DNA of the CDR3 is TGCGCCAGCAGCTTCACAGGCGAAAACACTGAAGCTTTCTTT.

The chain couples TRBV2 to TRBJ1-6, with 7 bases matching TRBD1. Looked up from germline, CDR1 is SNHLY and CDR2 is FYNNEI. Unmatched junction bases numbered 6, after V lost 4 bases and J lost 9 bases. This CDR3 is built from 14 residues. CDR3: CASSGRGMSSPLHF. In DNA form, the CDR3 reads TGTGCCAGCAGTGGCAGGGGGATGAGTTCACCCCTCCACTTT. The variable domain in full, completed from reference TRBV2 and TRBJ1-6, reads EPEVTQTPSHQVTQMGQEVILRCVPISNHLYFYWYRQILGQKVEFLVSFYNNEISEKSEIFDDQFSVERPDGSNFTLKIRSTKLEDSAMYFCASSGRGMSSPLHFGNGTRLTVT.

The CDR3 loop is CAWSPEWARGNTIYF. For the CDR3, the DNA is TGTGCCTGGAGCCCAGAGTGGGCGCGCGGAAACACCATATATTTT. The genes are TRBV30 and TRBJ1-3; no clear D gene. The CDR3 runs to 15 residues. Germline CDR1 reads GTSNPN; CDR2 reads SVGIG (reference sequence). V was pared by 3 bases and J by 4 bases, with 16 bases between. Supplemented by reference TRBV30 and TRBJ1-3, the full variable domain reads SQTIHQWPATLVQPVGSPLSLECTVEGTSNPNLYWYRQAAGRGLQLLFYSVGIGQISSEVPQNLSASRPQDRQFILSSKKLLLSDSGFYLCAWSPEWARGNTIYFGEGSWLTVV.

This chain connects TRBV27 to TRBJ2-5; 14 bases line up with TRBD2. Germline values: CDR1 MNHEY, CDR2 SMNVEV (reference sequence). J gave up 4 bases and V 5 bases, and 6 bases lay outside the gene matches. The CDR3 loop spans 16 amino acids. The CDR3, as DNA: TGTGCCAGCAGTCTGGGACTAGCGGGAGTCCGAGAGACCCAGTACTTC. Translating it yields CASSLGLAGVRETQYF.

This chain links TRBV11-2 with TRBJ1-1; D is possibly TRBD1 (6 bases). Germline V gene data show CDR1 as SGHAT and CDR2 as FQNNGV. The CDR3 covers 15 residues. V dropped 3 bases and J dropped 0 bases, with 11 bases sitting between them. CDR3 DNA: TGTGCCAGCAGCTTTGCGGGGGCCCTGAACACTGAAGCTTTCTTT. Translation: CASSFAGALNTEAFF.

This chain connects TRBV9 to TRBJ2-1; the D gene is possibly TRBD2 (5 bases). Germline V lookup: CDR1 SGDLS, CDR2 YYNGEE. The CDR3 has 15 residues. The ends were cut back, 2 bases at V and 0 bases at J, with 9 bases in the middle. CDR3 sequence: CASSVNSASYNEQFF. CDR3 bases: TGTGCCAGCAGCGTGAATAGCGCCTCCTACAATGAGCAGTTCTTC.

The gene calls are TRBV7-9 and TRBJ1-2; 8 positions agree with TRBD1. The V gene end was trimmed by 3 bases and the J gene end by 3 bases; junction bases not matched to a gene: 3. The CDR3 consists of 14 residues. CDR1 and CDR2 from the germline V gene are SEHNR and FQNEAQ (reference sequence). CDR3 loop: CASSLQGADYGYTF. CDR3 DNA: TGTGCCAGCAGCTTGCAGGGGGCGGACTATGGCTACACCTTC.

This chain connects TRBV6-1 to TRBJ2-7; a weak D match, TRBD2 (6 bases). V was trimmed by 7 bases and J by 6 bases, leaving 10 bases between them. The CDR3 sequence is 11 residues long. Germline V gene sequence: CDR1 MNHNS, CDR2 SASEGT. The CDR3 DNA reads TGTGCCAGCACTTTTAGCGGCGAGCAGTACTTC. Amino acids: CASTFSGEQYF.

The V gene is TRBV30, the J gene TRBJ2-7; TRBD2 aligns across 7 bases. The CDR3 extends over 11 amino acids. CDR1 GTSNPN and CDR2 SVGIG come from the germline V gene (reference sequence). V trimming: 3 bases; J trimming: 7 bases; junction bases outside the gene matches: 3. CDR3 bases: TGTGCCTGGAGCCACGGGGGGGAGCAGTACTTC. Protein: CAWSHGGEQYF.

The genes are TRBV30 and TRBJ2-7; 10 bases match TRBD1. Trimming cost V 2 bases and J 7 bases; bases outside gene matches: 14. The germline gives CDR1 GTSNPN, CDR2 SVGIG (reference sequence). There are 16 residues in the CDR3. The CDR3 DNA is TGTGCCTGGAGTCACGCCGGGACAGGGGCCTTTAAGGAGCAGTACTTC. As protein: CAWSHAGTGAFKEQYF.

The rearrangement uses TRBV7-6 and TRBJ1-1, with D tentatively TRBD1 (6 bases). In germline, CDR1 is SGHVS, CDR2 FNYEAQ. Trimming pared 5 bases from V and 1 base from J, leaving 8 bases between. This CDR3 spans 13 amino acids. The CDR3 DNA sequence: TGTGCCAGCAGCCCCAGGGGGAACACTGAAGCTTTCTTT. Protein product: CASSPRGNTEAFF.

DNA for the CDR3: TGTGCCAGTAGTATAGGACTAGCGGGGGACCAAGAGACCCAGTACTTC. Translated, it gives CASSIGLAGDQETQYF. This chain joins TRBV19 and TRBJ2-5; the match to TRBD2 covers 12 bases. CDR1 and CDR2 (germline): LNHDA, SQIVND (reference sequence). The CDR3 has 16 residues. Unmatched junction bases numbered 0, after V lost 1 base and J lost 0 bases. The full variable domain, its missing parts supplied by reference TRBV19 and TRBJ2-5, is DGGITQSPKYLFRKEGQNVTLSCEQNLNHDAMYWYRQDPGQGLRLIYYSQIVNDFQKGDIAEGYSVSREKKESFPLTVTSAQKNPTAFYLCASSIGLAGDQETQYFGPGTRLLVL.

The gene calls are TRBV7-2 and TRBJ2-3; 7 bases map to TRBD1. The CDR3 runs to 15 residues. Germline CDR1 SGHTA, CDR2 FQGNSA. The trim removed 4 bases at V and 6 bases at J, leaving 10 bases unmatched. CDR3 sequence reads: CASSSYLDRADTQYF. CDR3 nucleotides: TGTGCCAGCAGCTCCTACCTCGACAGGGCGGATACGCAGTATTTT.

The rearrangement uses TRBV5-1 and TRBJ2-7; 8 bases align to TRBD2. J gave up 4 bases and V 4 bases, and 7 bases lay outside the gene matches. CDR3 size: 14 residues. The germline V gene encodes CDR1 SGHRS and CDR2 YFSETQ. Written as DNA, the CDR3 is TGCGCCAGCAGCCTGACTAGCGCATCTTACGAGCAGTACTTC. This encodes CASSLTSASYEQYF.

The chain recombines TRBV6-5 with TRBJ1-5; D perhaps matches TRBD1 (5 bases). Trimming cost V 7 bases and J 2 bases, with 15 bases left between them. In germline, CDR1 is MNHEY, CDR2 SVGAGI. The CDR3 totals 15 residues. CDR3: CASKQRGNGNQPQHF. The CDR3 DNA is TGTGCCAGCAAACAACGGGGGAATGGCAATCAGCCCCAGCATTTT.

The rearrangement joins TRBV6-5 to TRBJ1-1, with 9 bases that match TRBD1. Germline-derived CDR1 and CDR2 are MNHEY and SVGAGI. CDR3 length equals 14 residues. V gave up 6 bases and J gave up 5 bases; unmatched junction bases: 7. CDR3 in DNA: TGTGCCAGCAGCAACACAGGGGGCCGGACTGAAGCTTTCTTT. Protein: CASSNTGGRTEAFF.

The CDR3 DNA follows: TGTGCCACTGGGACTAGCGGGGGGGCCCGGTACAATGAGCAGTTCTTC. Translated: CATGTSGGARYNEQFF. The chain joins TRBV6-4 to TRBJ2-1; TRBD2 agrees at 16 bases. V lost 10 bases to trimming and J lost 4 bases; unmatched junction nucleotides: 7. Looked up from germline, CDR1 is MRHNA and CDR2 is SNTAGT. The CDR3 is made up of 16 amino acids.

V is TRBV7-6 and J is TRBJ2-6, with 8 bases fitting TRBD2. With V trimmed by 7 bases and J by 2 bases, 10 bases remained unmatched. Germline lookup yields CDR1 SGHVS and CDR2 FNYEAQ. The CDR3 length is 17 residues. The CDR3 here is CASIGSGRGAGANVLTF. The DNA for the CDR3 is TGTGCCAGCATCGGAAGCGGGAGAGGGGCTGGGGCCAACGTCCTGACTTTC. The full variable domain, with the rest looked up from reference TRBV7-6 and TRBJ2-6, is GAGVSQSPRYKVTKRGQDVALRCDPISGHVSLYWYRQALGQGPEFLTYFNYEAQQDKSGLPNDRFSAERPEGSISTLTIQRTEQRDSAMYRCASIGSGRGAGANVLTFGAGSRLTVL.

The chain employs TRBV25-1 and TRBJ1-1; no firm D call. This CDR3 is 11 amino acids long. V was trimmed by 7 bases and J by 7 bases, leaving 10 bases between them. Germline CDR1 reads MGHDK; CDR2 reads SYGVNS. CDR3 DNA sequence: TGTGCCAGCATCATGTCGGGTGAAGCTTTCTTT. It yields the protein CASIMSGEAFF.

V is TRBV6-5 and J is TRBJ1-2; TRBD1 might be the D (6 bases). V lost 5 bases to trimming and J lost 7 bases, with 14 bases between them. Germline V gene data show CDR1 as MNHEY and CDR2 as SVGAGI. This CDR3 is built from 13 residues. CDR3 amino acids: CASSRQEAGGYTF. As DNA, the CDR3 is TGTGCCAGCAGTCGACAGGAGGCGGGTGGCTACACCTTC.